This T cell receptor beta chain was documented in a study of regulatory T cells in long-lasting Graves disease. Building of the TCR beta libraries involved iRepertoire HTBI primers and Arm-PCR of CDR3 regions. TCRdb used MiXCR to reprocess the multiplex PCR reads, holding one entry per CDR3 protein. The sample includes roughly 400,000 distinct CDR3 sequences, 15% seen only once; the top ten take about 8.2%. Time point: newly diagnosed GD, antithyroid drugs for less than 3 months. Extracted RNA from PBMCs served as the source of the TCR library. All patients originated from an endocrinology department located in Xi'an, China. This clonotype was counted only a few times. This CDR3 has 14 amino acids. V lost 4 bases and J 0 bases, leaving 10 bases between the germline ends. Germline V lookup: CDR1 KGHSH, CDR2 LQKENI. A further study also used this sample, focusing on T cells in Graves' hyperthyroidism and ophthalmopathy.

This sample comprised peripheral blood mononuclear cells (PBMCs), obtained at new diagnosis, from a patient treated with antithyroid drugs. J is TRBJ2-7 and V is TRBV18; D assignment may be TRBD1 or TRBD2 (5 bases each). The TCR was taken from a woman aged 40 to 50 with Graves disease. CDR3 sequence reads: CASSLDSGSYEQYF. In DNA, the CDR3 is TGTGCCAGCTCACTAGACAGCGGCTCCTACGAGCAGTACTTC.